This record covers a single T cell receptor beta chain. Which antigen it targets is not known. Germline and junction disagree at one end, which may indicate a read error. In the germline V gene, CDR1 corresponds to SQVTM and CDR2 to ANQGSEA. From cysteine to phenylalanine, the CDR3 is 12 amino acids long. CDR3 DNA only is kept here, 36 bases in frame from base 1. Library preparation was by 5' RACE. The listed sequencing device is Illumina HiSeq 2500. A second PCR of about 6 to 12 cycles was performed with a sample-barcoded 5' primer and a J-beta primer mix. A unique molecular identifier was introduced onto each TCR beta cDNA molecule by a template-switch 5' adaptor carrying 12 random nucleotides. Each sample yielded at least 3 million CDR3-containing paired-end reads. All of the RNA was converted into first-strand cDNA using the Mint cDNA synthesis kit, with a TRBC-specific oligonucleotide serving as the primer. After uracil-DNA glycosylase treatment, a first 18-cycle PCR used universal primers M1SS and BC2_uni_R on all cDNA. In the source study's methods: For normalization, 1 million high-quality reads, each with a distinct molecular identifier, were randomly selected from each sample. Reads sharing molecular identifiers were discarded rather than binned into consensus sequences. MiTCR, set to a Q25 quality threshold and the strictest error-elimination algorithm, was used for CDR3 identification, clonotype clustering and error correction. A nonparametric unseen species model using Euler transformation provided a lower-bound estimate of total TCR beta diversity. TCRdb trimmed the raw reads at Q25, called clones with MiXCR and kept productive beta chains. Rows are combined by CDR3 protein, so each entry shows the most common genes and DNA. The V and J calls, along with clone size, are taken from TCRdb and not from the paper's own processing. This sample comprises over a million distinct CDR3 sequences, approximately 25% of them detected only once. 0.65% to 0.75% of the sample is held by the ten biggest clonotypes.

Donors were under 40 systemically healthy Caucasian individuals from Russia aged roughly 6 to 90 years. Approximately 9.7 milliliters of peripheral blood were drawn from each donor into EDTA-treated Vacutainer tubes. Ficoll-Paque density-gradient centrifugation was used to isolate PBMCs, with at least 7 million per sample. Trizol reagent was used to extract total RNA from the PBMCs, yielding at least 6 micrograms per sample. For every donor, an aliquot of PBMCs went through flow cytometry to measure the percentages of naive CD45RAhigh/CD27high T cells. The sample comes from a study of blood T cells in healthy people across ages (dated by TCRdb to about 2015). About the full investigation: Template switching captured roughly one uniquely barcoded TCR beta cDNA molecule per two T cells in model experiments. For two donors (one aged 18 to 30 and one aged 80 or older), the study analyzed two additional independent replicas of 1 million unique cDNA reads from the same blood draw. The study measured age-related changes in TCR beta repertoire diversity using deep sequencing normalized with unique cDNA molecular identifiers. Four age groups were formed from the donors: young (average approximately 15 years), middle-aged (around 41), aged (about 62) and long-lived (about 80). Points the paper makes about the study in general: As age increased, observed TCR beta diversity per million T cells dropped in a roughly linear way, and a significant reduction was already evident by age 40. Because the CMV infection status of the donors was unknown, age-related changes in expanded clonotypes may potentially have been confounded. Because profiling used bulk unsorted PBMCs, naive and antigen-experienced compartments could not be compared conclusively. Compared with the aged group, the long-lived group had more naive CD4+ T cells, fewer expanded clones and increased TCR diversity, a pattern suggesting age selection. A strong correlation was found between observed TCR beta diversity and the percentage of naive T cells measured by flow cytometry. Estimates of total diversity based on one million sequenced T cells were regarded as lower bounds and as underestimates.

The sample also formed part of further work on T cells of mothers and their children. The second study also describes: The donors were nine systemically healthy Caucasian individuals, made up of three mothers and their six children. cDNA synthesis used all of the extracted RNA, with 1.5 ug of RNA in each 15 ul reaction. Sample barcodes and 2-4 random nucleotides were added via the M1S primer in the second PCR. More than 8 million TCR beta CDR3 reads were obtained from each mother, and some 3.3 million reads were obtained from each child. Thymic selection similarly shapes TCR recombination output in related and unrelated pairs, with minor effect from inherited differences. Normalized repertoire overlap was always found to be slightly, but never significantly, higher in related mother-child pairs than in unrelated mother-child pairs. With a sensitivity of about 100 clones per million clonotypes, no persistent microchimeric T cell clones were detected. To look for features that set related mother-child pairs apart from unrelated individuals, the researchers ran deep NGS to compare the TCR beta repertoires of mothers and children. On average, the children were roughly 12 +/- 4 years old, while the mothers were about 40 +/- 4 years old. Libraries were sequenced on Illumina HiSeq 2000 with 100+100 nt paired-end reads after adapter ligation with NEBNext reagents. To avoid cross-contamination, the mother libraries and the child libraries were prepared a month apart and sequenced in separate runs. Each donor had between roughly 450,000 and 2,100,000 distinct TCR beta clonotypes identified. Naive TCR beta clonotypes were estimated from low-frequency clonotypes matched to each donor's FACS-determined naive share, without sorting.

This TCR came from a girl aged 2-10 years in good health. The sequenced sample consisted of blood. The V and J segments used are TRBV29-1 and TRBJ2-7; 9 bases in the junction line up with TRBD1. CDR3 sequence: CSVELGTGSLRF. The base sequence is TGCAGCGTTGAGCTCGGGACAGGGTCGTTGCGCTTC.